The 26 T cell receptor beta chains given below trace back to one sample, sequenced in a study of T cells in narcolepsy. Generated by immunoSEQ multiplex PCR, the TCRdb table keeps only in-frame clones and is missing some. The sample includes about 2,500 clones, around 28% seen only once; the top ten take 4.4%. Antigens for these TCRs are unknown. The sample taken for sequencing was cultured CD4+ T cells from cerebrospinal fluid. The receptors come from a human donor with narcolepsy.

This sequence joins TRBV7-2 and TRBJ2-3, with 8 bases matching TRBD2. Germline lookup yields CDR1 SGHTA and CDR2 FQGNSA. V shed 3 bases and J 8 bases; nucleotides not matched to a gene: 10. The CDR3 contains 15 residues. The CDR3 loop reads CASSFASTAGGTQYF. The CDR3 DNA reads TGTGCCAGCAGCTTTGCCTCAACCGCGGGGGGTACGCAGTATTTT.

V gene TRBV30 combines with J gene TRBJ1-3; unclear D gene. The CDR3 spans 14 residues. Trimming pared 1 base from V and 0 bases from J, leaving 7 bases between. The germline V gene has CDR1 GTSNPN and CDR2 SVGIG (reference sequence). CDR3 sequence (DNA): TGTGCCTGGAGTGAGGGAGTCTCTGGAAACACCATATATTTT. Protein sequence: CAWSEGVSGNTIYF.

By share, this clone counts as medium-sized. The chain joins TRBV27 to TRBJ2-1, with TRBD2 identical over 9 bases. Germline CDR1 MNHEY, CDR2 SMNVEV (reference sequence). The CDR3 has 15 amino acids. V shed 6 bases and J 7 bases; nucleotides not matched to a gene: 10. In nucleotides, the CDR3 is TGTGCCAGCAGCTCGGAGCGAGCGGGGGGTAATGAGCAGTTCTTC. Encoded protein: CASSSERAGGNEQFF.

This clone rates as large. The rearrangement uses TRBV4-1 and TRBJ2-2; D possibly corresponds to TRBD1 (7 bases). The V gene's germline CDR1 is MGHRA and CDR2 YSYEKL. V was trimmed by 4 bases and J by 0 bases, leaving 15 bases between them. This CDR3 contains 17 residues. CDR3 region: CASSPVRDRANTGELFF. The CDR3 DNA sequence: TGCGCCAGCAGCCCGGTGCGGGACAGAGCGAACACCGGGGAGCTGTTTTTT.

J is TRBJ1-5 and V is TRBV29-1, with 7 bases fitting TRBD1. With 3 bases clipped from V and 0 bases from J, the junction kept 11 bases outside the gene matches. The CDR3 consists of 17 residues. Germline lookup yields CDR1 SQVTM and CDR2 ANQGSEA. As DNA, the CDR3 is TGCAGCGTTGACACCGGACAGGTCCCGTATAGCAATCAGCCCCAGCATTTT. Amino acids: CSVDTGQVPYSNQPQHF.

The chain carries TRBV9 and TRBJ2-7; perhaps D is TRBD1 or TRBD2 (5 bases each). Germline CDR1 reads SGDLS; CDR2 reads YYNGEE. V was shortened by 3 bases and J by 4 bases, with 17 bases between the two germline ends. CDR3 length equals 15 residues. CDR3 nucleotides: TGTGCCAGCAGCGCGGCCCCGGGACCGAAATACGAGCAGTACTTC. Encoded protein: CASSAAPGPKYEQYF. Full variable domain (rest looked up from reference TRBV9 and TRBJ2-7): DSGVTQTPKHLITATGQRVTLRCSPRSGDLSVYWYQQSLDQGLQFLIQYYNGEERAKGNILERFSAQQFPDLHSELNLSSLELGDSALYFCASSAAPGPKYEQYFGPGTRLTVT.

This clone was observed a handful of times. The chain's CDR3 is CASSGETGTITDTQYF. The CDR3 region has the DNA TGCGCCAGCAGCGGAGAGACCGGGACTATTACAGATACGCAGTATTTT. The chain combines TRBV5-1 with TRBJ2-3, with 7 bases matching TRBD2. This CDR3 has 16 amino acids. The germline V gene has CDR1 SGHRS and CDR2 YFSETQ. Trimming cost V 4 bases and J 3 bases; bases outside gene matches: 11.

This chain uses TRBV19 with TRBJ1-4; D is unclear. Germline CDR1 is LNHDA and CDR2 is SQIVND (reference sequence). This CDR3 region has 16 residues. Trimming removed 3 bases from V and 11 bases from J, with 22 bases in between. CDR3 protein: CASSIPGTLGMVKLFF. The CDR3 nucleotides read TGTGCCAGTAGTATCCCCGGCACTCTCGGGATGGTTAAACTGTTTTTT.

This clone was observed a handful of times. The chain recombines TRBV5-1 with TRBJ1-4, with D uncertain. Germline V gene lookup returns CDR1 SGHRS and CDR2 YFSETQ. Trimming shortened V by 0 bases and J by 0 bases, and 9 bases separated the two germline ends. There are 16 residues in the CDR3. The CDR3 region is CASSLGSSATNEKLFF. As DNA, the CDR3 is TGCGCCAGCAGCTTGGGATCGAGTGCAACTAATGAAAAACTGTTTTTT.

This chain joins TRBV11-3 and TRBJ2-3; 8 nucleotides align to TRBD1. CDR3 length: 15 amino acids. CDR1 and CDR2 from the germline V gene are SGHNT and YENEEA. The junction had 5 bases not matched to a gene; V was cut back by 5 bases and J by 1 base. CDR3 sequence reads: CASSRKTGGTDTQYF. The CDR3 DNA reads as TGTGCCAGCAGCCGAAAGACAGGGGGCACAGATACGCAGTATTTT.

The chain employs TRBV18 and TRBJ1-1; weak D call: TRBD1 (5 bases). The CDR3 runs to 15 residues. CDR1 is KGHSH, CDR2 LQKENI, per germline. V lost 6 bases and J 5 bases, leaving 19 bases between the germline ends. The CDR3 loop reads CASSDGGAVGTEAFF. The CDR3, as DNA: TGTGCCAGCTCTGATGGAGGGGCGGTCGGTACTGAAGCTTTCTTT. Together with reference TRBV18 and TRBJ1-1, the CDR3 gives the full variable domain: NAGVMQNPRHLVRRRGQEARLRCSPMKGHSHVYWYRQLPEEGLKFMVYLQKENIIDESGMPKERFSAEFPKEGPSILRIQQVVRGDSAAYFCASSDGGAVGTEAFFGQGTRLTVV.

The rearrangement links TRBV6-5 to TRBJ1-5; no definite D call. The germline CDR1 and CDR2 sequences are MNHEY and SVGAGI. V was cut by 8 bases and J by 3 bases, with 17 bases left in between. The CDR3 runs 15 residues. The CDR3 sequence: CASRKTGINNQPQHF. CDR3 bases: TGTGCCAGCCGAAAGACGGGGATAAACAATCAGCCCCAGCATTTT.

The V gene is TRBV10-3, the J gene TRBJ2-3, with a tentative D call TRBD2 (7 bases). Deletions cut 4 bases from V and 5 bases from J, with 16 bases between. This CDR3 contains 15 residues. The germline gives CDR1 ENHRY, CDR2 SYGVKD. This chain's CDR3 is CAISVVGGPRDTQYF. The CDR3 DNA reads TGTGCCATCAGTGTTGTGGGGGGGCCACGAGATACGCAGTATTTT.

The chain links TRBV11-3 to TRBJ2-3; D is undetermined. CDR3 size: 11 residues. Germline V gives CDR1 SGHNT, CDR2 YENEEA. V lost 5 bases to trimming and J lost 4 bases, with 4 bases between them. CDR3 amino acids: CASSTSDTQYF. The DNA of the CDR3 is TGTGCCAGCAGCACCTCAGATACGCAGTATTTT. The full variable domain, in which reference TRBV11-3 and TRBJ2-3 provide the parts outside the CDR3, is EAGVVQSPRYKIIEKKQPVAFWCNPISGHNTLYWYLQNLGQGPELLIRYENEEAVDDSQLPKDRFSAERLKGVDSTLKIQPAELGDSAVYLCASSTSDTQYFGPGTRLTVL.

By frequency in the sample, this clone is medium-sized. J is TRBJ1-5 and V is TRBV14; D is unclear. This CDR3 is 18 amino acids long. V gave up 0 bases and J gave up 3 bases, with 18 bases separating them. Germline CDR1 is SGHDN and CDR2 is FVKESK. CDR3 residues: CASSQEAPGPKNNQPQHF. The CDR3 DNA follows: TGTGCCAGCAGCCAAGAGGCACCGGGCCCGAAGAACAATCAGCCCCAGCATTTT.

This clone rates as medium-sized. The chain employs TRBV27 and TRBJ2-7; 9 nucleotides agree with TRBD1. The CDR3 totals 13 residues. The germline V gene encodes CDR1 MNHEY and CDR2 SMNVEV (reference sequence). After removal of 7 bases from V and 6 bases from J, the junction contained 7 bases not matched to a gene. The DNA for the CDR3 is TGTGCCAGCAACCTACAGGGGGCTAGCGAGCAGTACTTC. This codes for CASNLQGASEQYF.

This clone was seen more than once but under ten times. J is TRBJ2-2 and V is TRBV19; the match to TRBD1 covers 11 bases. Germline V lookup: CDR1 LNHDA, CDR2 SQIVND (reference sequence). V was clipped by 5 bases and J by 6 bases; unmatched bases: 5. This CDR3 spans 15 amino acids. The CDR3 loop is CASSHRDRGAGELFF. CDR3 nucleotide sequence: TGTGCCAGTAGTCACCGGGACAGGGGGGCCGGGGAGCTGTTTTTT. The full variable domain, completed using reference TRBV19 and TRBJ2-2, is DGGITQSPKYLFRKEGQNVTLSCEQNLNHDAMYWYRQDPGQGLRLIYYSQIVNDFQKGDIAEGYSVSREKKESFPLTVTSAQKNPTAFYLCASSHRDRGAGELFFGEGSRLTVL.

The chain couples TRBV2 to TRBJ2-5; TRBD2 aligns across 10 bases. V lost 4 bases and J lost 2; bases outside the gene matches: 4. CDR3 length equals 15 residues. The V gene's germline CDR1 is SNHLY and CDR2 FYNNEI. The CDR3 DNA sequence: TGTGCCAGCAGTGGGCAGCGGGGGGGACAAGAGACCCAGTACTTC. It yields the protein CASSGQRGGQETQYF.

In this sample, this clone turned up a few times. The sample has other DNA sequences that encode this CDR3 too. J is TRBJ1-1 and V is TRBV2; 8 nucleotides align to TRBD1. CDR1 is SNHLY, CDR2 FYNNEI, per germline. Trimming cost V 5 bases and J 2 bases; bases outside gene matches: 10. The CDR3 extends over 16 amino acids. This CDR3 reads CASSLQGARTNTEAFF. DNA of the CDR3: TGTGCCAGCAGTCTCCAGGGGGCGAGAACTAACACTGAAGCTTTCTTT.

This clone counts as medium-sized. The V call is TRBV21-1, the J call TRBJ2-7; the tabulated D call, TRBD1, remains unverified against the DNA. TRBV21-1 is shown as a pseudogene. CDR3 size: 14 residues. The CDR3 loop reads CASSKGASTYEQYF. The CDR3 nucleotides are TGTGCCAGCAGCAAAGGGGCCAGTACCTACGAGCAGTACTTC.

V usage is TRBV29-1 and J usage is TRBJ2-7; D is perhaps TRBD2 (5 bases). CDR3 length: 14 amino acids. Deletions cut 7 bases from V and 7 bases from J, with 23 bases between. From germline, CDR1 is SQVTM and CDR2 ANQGSEA. This CDR3 reads CSAAFRRTPLEQYF. CDR3 DNA sequence: TGCAGCGCCGCCTTCCGGAGGACGCCCTTGGAGCAGTACTTC.

This clone appeared a few times. A much larger clone differs by one base, so this may be a read error. This chain uses TRBV5-6 with TRBJ2-2; 8 positions match TRBD1. The germline V gene has CDR1 SGHDT and CDR2 YYEEEE. There are 15 residues in the CDR3. V was pared by 3 bases and J by 5 bases, with 6 bases of the junction left unmatched. DNA for the CDR3: TGTGCCAGCAGCTGGGGGACAGGCACGACCGGGGAGCTGTTTTTT. It encodes CASSWGTGTTGELFF.

By frequency in the sample, this clone is medium-sized (0.01 to 0.1%). The chain links TRBV7-2 to TRBJ1-4; D uncertain. Germline V gives CDR1 SGHTA, CDR2 FQGNSA. This CDR3 has 15 amino acids. Between the trimmed V and J ends, which lost 1 base and 4 bases, there was a span of 10 bases. CDR3 in amino acids: CASSLVSGLNEKLFF. The CDR3 DNA reads as TGTGCCAGCAGCTTAGTGTCTGGGCTTAATGAAAAACTGTTTTTT.

The V gene is TRBV6-5, the J gene TRBJ2-7; TRBD1 is a possible D gene (5 bases). Per germline, CDR1 MNHEY and CDR2 SVGAGI. With 5 bases removed from V and 5 bases from J, the gap between germline ends came to 10 bases. CDR3 length: 12 amino acids. The CDR3 is CASSEVRDEQYF. DNA for the CDR3: TGTGCCAGCAGTGAAGTCAGGGACGAGCAGTACTTC.

J is TRBJ2-5 and V is TRBV5-1; D assignment may be TRBD1 or TRBD2 (6 bases each). The CDR3 runs to 13 residues. V was clipped by 0 bases and J by 11 bases, with 14 bases between them. CDR1 is SGHRS and CDR2 is YFSETQ in the germline V gene. The CDR3 nucleotides read TGCGCCAGCAGCTTGGGGGGGGCGAGGGAGCAGTACTTC. Amino acids: CASSLGGAREQYF.

This chain uses TRBV11-3 with TRBJ2-5; D is possibly TRBD2 (6 bases). V was cut by 5 bases and J by 0 bases, with 13 bases left in between. Germline lookup yields CDR1 SGHNT and CDR2 YENEEA. The CDR3 covers 15 residues. The CDR3, as DNA: TGTGCCAGCAGCGGAGGGACGGAGTACCAAGAGACCCAGTACTTC. Residues: CASSGGTEYQETQYF.